The 5 T cell receptor beta chains given below trace back to one sample, sequenced in a study of technical replicates of blood from several donors. Only in-frame clones appear in the TCRdb table, and some are missing; sequencing was by immunoSEQ multiplex PCR. This sample has 75,000 to 90,000 clones; 85% to 95% occur once, and the top ten carry 0.3% to 0.45%. Input material: T cells isolated from PBMCs. These receptor sequences come from a human donor in good health.

This clone appeared a few times. J is TRBJ1-4 and V is TRBV6-5; 8 bases map to TRBD1. Germline V lookup: CDR1 MNHEY, CDR2 SVGAGI. V was pared by 6 bases and J by 6 bases, with 9 bases of the junction left unmatched. The CDR3 runs to 15 residues. The CDR3 DNA is TGTGCCAGCAGAACCCGGGACAGGATGGATGAAAAACTGTTTTTT. This encodes CASRTRDRMDEKLFF.

The chain employs TRBV5-1 and TRBJ2-7; 7 nucleotides align to TRBD1. With 3 bases clipped from V and 3 bases from J, the junction kept 9 bases outside the gene matches. Germline-derived CDR1 and CDR2 are SGHRS and YFSETQ. The length of the CDR3 is 15 residues. Here the CDR3 DNA reads TGCGCCAGCAGCTCGAGACAGGGTACAGACTACGAGCAGTACTTC. Its protein product is CASSSRQGTDYEQYF. Combining the CDR3 with reference TRBV5-1 and TRBJ2-7 gives the whole variable domain KAGVTQTPRYLIKTRGQQVTLSCSPISGHRSVSWYQQTPGQGLQFLFEYFSETQRNKGNFPGRFSGRQFSNSRSEMNVSTLELGDSALYLCASSSRQGTDYEQYFGPGTRLTVT.

This clone appeared once. For the CDR3, the DNA is TGTGCCAGCGAAAGCCCCCGACAGGCCGCCTACGAGCAGTACTTC. Translation gives CASESPRQAAYEQYF. The chain uses TRBV28 and TRBJ2-7; the D gene is possibly TRBD1 (6 bases). Looked up from germline, CDR1 is MDHEN and CDR2 is SYDVKM. Between the trimmed V and J ends, which lost 8 bases and 2 bases, there was a span of 19 bases. This CDR3 has 15 residues.

CDR3 bases: TGTGCCAGCAAAAAAACGACGGGTCTAAACTATGGCTACACCTTC. It codes for CASKKTTGLNYGYTF. The chain has TRBV27 and TRBJ1-2; D is ambiguous. Trimming removed 7 bases from V and 2 bases from J, with 17 bases in between. Germline V lookup: CDR1 MNHEY, CDR2 SMNVEV (reference sequence). The CDR3 is 15 residues long.

The chain carries TRBV6-5 and TRBJ2-1, with D uncertain. Looked up from germline, CDR1 is MNHEY and CDR2 is SVGAGI. Trimming took 10 bases from V and 8 from J, leaving 18 bases between them. The CDR3 runs to 13 residues. As DNA, the CDR3 is TGTGCCACCAAGTTCCACAGTAAGGATGAGCAGTTCTTC. It encodes CATKFHSKDEQFF.